The text below deals with one T cell receptor (beta chain). The antigen remains unidentified. Time point specified: peripheral blood 6 weeks after treatment start. Locally advanced or metastatic urothelial carcinoma was present in patients. The sample is drawn from a study of PD-L1 blockade in urothelial cancer. Turning to the study itself: Treatment start was followed by blood analysis at 3 weeks (second dose) and again at 6 weeks. Median T cell yield per blood sample was 120,000 to 150,000 cells.

General study results and limits: Having blood TCR clonality under the median before treatment predicted better survival.

The CDR3 runs 13 residues. Trimming pared 8 bases from V and 1 base from J, leaving 10 bases between. The germline V gene encodes CDR1 MDHEN and CDR2 SYDVKM. TCRdb's copy holds only in-frame clones and misses some; the assay was immunoSEQ multiplex PCR. This table has tens of thousands of clones, around 90% appearing once. V and J are TRBV28 and TRBJ2-3; D gene ambiguous. This receptor was identified in a woman in her sixties with urothelial cancer. The sequenced sample was PBMCs, obtained around atezolizumab (anti-PD-L1) treatment. The CDR3 DNA reads TGTGCCAGCGAAATAGGAGGCACAGATACGCAGTATTTT. Its protein is CASEIGGTDTQYF.